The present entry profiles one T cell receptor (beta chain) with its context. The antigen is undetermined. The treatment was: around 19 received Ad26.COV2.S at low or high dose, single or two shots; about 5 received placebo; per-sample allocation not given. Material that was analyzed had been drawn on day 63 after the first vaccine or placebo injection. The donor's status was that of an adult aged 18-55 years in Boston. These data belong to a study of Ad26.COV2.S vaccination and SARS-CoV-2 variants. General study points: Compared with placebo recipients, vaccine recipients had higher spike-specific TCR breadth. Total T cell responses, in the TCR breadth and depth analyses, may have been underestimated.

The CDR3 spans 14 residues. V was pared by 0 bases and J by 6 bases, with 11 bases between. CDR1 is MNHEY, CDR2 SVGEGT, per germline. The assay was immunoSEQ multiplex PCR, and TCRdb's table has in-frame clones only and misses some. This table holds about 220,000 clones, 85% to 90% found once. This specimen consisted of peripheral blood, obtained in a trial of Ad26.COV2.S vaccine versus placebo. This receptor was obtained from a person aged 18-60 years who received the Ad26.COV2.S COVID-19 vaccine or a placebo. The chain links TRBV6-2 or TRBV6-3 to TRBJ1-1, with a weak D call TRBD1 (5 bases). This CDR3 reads CASSYSGVVAEAFF. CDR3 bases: TGTGCCAGCAGTTACTCAGGGGTTGTGGCTGAAGCTTTCTTT.